The rows below give T cell receptor beta chains drawn from one sample of a study of vaccination effects on CD4 cells after COVID-19. Their antigen targets remain unknown. Sequencing was performed with immunoSEQ multiplex PCR; in TCRdb, only in-frame clones are kept and a portion is missing. This table has some 41,000 clones, roughly four fifths appearing once. The starting material was CD4+ T cells from PBMCs cultured with SARS-CoV-2 spike peptides, obtained before COVID-19 vaccination. Receptors originate from a human donor who received a COVID-19 vaccine. The CDR3 runs from the conserved cysteine through the conserved F or W. D genes are given only for firm matches. Size tells how often a clone was seen (once, few, many) or the class of an expanded clone, and some rows leave it out.

j_gene,abundance,v_gene,d_gene,CDR3nt,CDR3aa
TRBJ1-2,NA,TRBV28,TRBD1,TGTGCCAGCGCTCCCAGGACAGGGAACTATGGCTACACCTTC,CASAPRTGNYGYTF
TRBJ1-1,NA,TRBV24-1,TRBD1,TGTGCCACCAGTGATGCGACAGGGGGCCGTAACACTGAAGCTTTCTTT,CATSDATGGRNTEAFF
TRBJ2-5,NA,TRBV5-1,TRBD2,TGCGCCAGTACTAGCGGGGGTTTCGCAGAGACCCAGTACTTC,CASTSGGFAETQYF
TRBJ1-6,NA,TRBV3-1/TRBV3-2,NA,TGTGCCAGCAGCCAATGGGGGGATAATTCACCCCTCCACTTT,CASSQWGDNSPLHF
TRBJ2-3,NA,TRBV7-3,TRBD2,TGTGCCAGCAGCAATCCACGAGCGGGGGCGGGGGATACGCAGTATTTT,CASSNPRAGAGDTQYF
TRBJ2-3,NA,TRBV5-1,NA,TGCGCCAGCAGCTTCGGGGGTAGCACAGATACGCAGTATTTT,CASSFGGSTDTQYF
TRBJ2-2,NA,TRBV10-1,NA,TGCGCCAGCAGGGAGGGTCTCACCGGGGAGCTGTTTTTT,CASREGLTGELFF
TRBJ1-6,few,TRBV19,TRBD1,TGTGCCAGTAGTACCACAGGGGGTGATAATTCACCCCTCCACTTT,CASSTTGGDNSPLHF
TRBJ2-1,NA,TRBV4-3,NA,TGCGCCAGCAGCCAACTAGCGTTCTCCTACAATGAGCAGTTCTTC,CASSQLAFSYNEQFF
TRBJ1-1,few,TRBV10-3,NA,TGTGCCATCAGTGAGGGGGGGAACACTGAAGCTTTCTTT,CAISEGGNTEAFF
TRBJ1-1,few,TRBV4-1,NA,TGCGCCAGCAGCCAAGCGGTTACACACACTGAAGCTTTCTTT,CASSQAVTHTEAFF
TRBJ2-3,once,TRBV6-2/TRBV6-3,TRBD1,TGTGCCAGCAGTCGGGGACAGGGGGCAACAGATACGCAGTATTTT,CASSRGQGATDTQYF
TRBJ1-1,NA,TRBV14,NA,TGTGCCAGCAGCCTTCAATCGGGTTGGGGAACTGAAGCTTTCTTT,CASSLQSGWGTEAFF
TRBJ2-5,NA,TRBV11-2,NA,TGTGCCAGCAGCTTAAGTCTGGCAGGACAAGAGACCCAGTACTTC,CASSLSLAGQETQYF
TRBJ1-1,NA,TRBV6-5,NA,TGTGCCAGCAGCCGAGGGACCACTGAAGCTTTCTTT,CASSRGTTEAFF
TRBJ2-1,few,TRBV7-3,NA,TGTGCCAGCAGCCTTAGTACCCTCAATGAGCAGTTCTTC,CASSLSTLNEQFF
TRBJ2-1,NA,TRBV7-2,TRBD2,TGTGCCAGCAGCTACGGACTAGCGGGGAGTGAGCAGTTCTTC,CASSYGLAGSEQFF
TRBJ1-2,NA,TRBV15,TRBD1,TGTGCCACCAGCAGGGGACAGGAGATTTATGGCTACACCTTC,CATSRGQEIYGYTF
TRBJ1-1,NA,TRBV9,NA,TGTGCCAGCAGCGTAGCAGGGAACACTGAAGCTTTCTTT,CASSVAGNTEAFF
TRBJ1-6,NA,TRBV18,TRBD1,TGTGCCAGCTCACCTACTGGACAGGGAGCATTTCGTAATTCACCCCTCCACTTT,CASSPTGQGAFRNSPLHF